This TCR beta chain was captured by sequencing in a study of T cells after yellow fever vaccination (dated by TCRdb to between 2018 and 2021). A note on the overall study: The SMART-Seq v4 Ultra Low Input RNA kit was used to prepare libraries from fractions with low cell numbers. Blood samples were taken at several timepoints before and after primary and secondary immunization, and bulk PBMC replicates and cell subsets were isolated. Bulk TCR alpha and beta repertoires were sequenced longitudinally to track T-cell clones before and after primary and booster YFV17D yellow fever vaccination. Two healthy male donors made up the cohort, one aged 18 to 30 years and the other aged 30 to 40 years.

Sequencing relied on an Illumina NovaSeq 6000. TCR cDNA was synthesized by 5'RACE template switching, which introduced a universal primer site and unique molecular identifiers. cDNA synthesis was primed from both the TCR alpha and TCR beta constant segments. Library amplification used two PCR steps, and the second PCR step added sample barcodes and sequencing adapters. Libraries were sequenced on Illumina HiSeq 2500 (2x100 bp) or NovaSeq (2x150 bp). The authors' analysis ran thus. Reads were demultiplexed and collapsed into UMI consensus sequences with MIGEC, and V(D)J alignment was performed with MiXCR. Clonotypes responding to the vaccine were identified with edgeR on replicate PBMC samples, with the criteria of FDR below 0.01 and a log2 fold change above 5 up to day 15. CD4 or CD8 identity was assigned to each bulk clonotype according to whether the clonotype was present at higher abundance in the sequenced CD4 repertoire or the sequenced CD8 repertoire. TCRdb trimmed public reads at Q25 via fastp, called clones via MiXCR and kept in-frame beta chains. Each record represents a unique CDR3 protein, reported with the most common genes and DNA among its rows. TCRdb assigned the V and J calls; the authors' analysis was not used. The sample table holds fewer than 450,000 distinct CDR3 sequences, of which almost 4% were seen once. The ten most abundant clones make up less than 25% of the sample.

This clonotype has more than one count but fewer than ten. Its cognate antigen has yet to be identified. No qualities accompany the bases; no much larger clone lies one base away. After removal of 1 base from V and 0 bases from J, the junction retains 5 bases not matched to a gene. The CDR3 has 16 amino acids, counting the end cysteine and phenylalanine. Only the CDR3 part of the read is kept: 48 bases, read in frame from the first base. The germline V gene sets CDR1 to SGHDT and CDR2 to YYEEEE. Broad study findings and their caveats: The secondary T-cell response was weaker than the primary response but faster, peaking on day 5 instead of day 15. Because the study included only two donors, the extent to which the findings can be generalized is limited. A small fraction of clonotypes appeared in both the CD4 and CD8 compartments, likely as a result of convergent recombination. After the booster, most clones that had expanded after primary vaccination were detected again (about 95% of CD4 and around nine tenths of CD8), suggesting broad maintenance of memory. Because abundant contaminating clonotypes from the bulk population could be contained in FACS-sorted repertoires, computational filtering was required.

The sample's treatment or condition, from its label and the paper: live attenuated yellow fever vaccine strain. At each blood-draw timepoint, two biological replicates of bulk PBMCs were collected. PBMCs were isolated from peripheral blood using a standard Ficoll-Paque protocol. TriZol was used to extract RNA from bulk PBMCs, CD4 and CD8 fractions, and dextramer-positive and dextramer-negative fractions. The sequenced sample was PBMCs, obtained 5 days after the yellow fever booster vaccination. The V gene is TRBV5-6 and the J gene is TRBJ2-3; TRBD2 fits 7 bases in the junction. The source of this sequence is a man between 18 and 29 years old who received the YFV17D yellow fever vaccine. The DNA reads TGTGCCAGCAGCTTGAAGGTGGGAGGGAGCACAGATACGCAGTATTTT. Its amino acids are CASSLKVGGSTDTQYF.